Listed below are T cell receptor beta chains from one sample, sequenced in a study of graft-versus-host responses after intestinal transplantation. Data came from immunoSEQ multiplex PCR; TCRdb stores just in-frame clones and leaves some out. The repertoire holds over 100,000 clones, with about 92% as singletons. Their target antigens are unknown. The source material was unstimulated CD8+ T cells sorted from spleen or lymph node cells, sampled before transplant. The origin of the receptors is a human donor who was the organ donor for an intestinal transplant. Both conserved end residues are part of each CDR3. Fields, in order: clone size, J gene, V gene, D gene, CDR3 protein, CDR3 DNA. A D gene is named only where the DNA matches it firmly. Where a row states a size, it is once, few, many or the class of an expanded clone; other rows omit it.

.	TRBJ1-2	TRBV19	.	CASSMTAIGYGYTF	TGTGCCAGTAGTATGACAGCCATCGGCTATGGCTACACCTTC
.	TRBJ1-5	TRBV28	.	CASGGIGQPQHF	TGTGCCAGCGGCGGGATTGGGCAGCCCCAGCATTTT
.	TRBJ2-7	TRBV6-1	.	CASSENYEQYF	TGTGCCAGCAGTGAAAACTACGAGCAGTACTTC
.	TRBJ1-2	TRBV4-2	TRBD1	CASSQHRGTGIPTANYGYTF	TGTGCCAGCAGCCAACATCGCGGGACAGGGATCCCGACAGCTAACTATGGCTACACCTTC
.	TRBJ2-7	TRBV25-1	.	CASSEYGLDTSYEQYF	TGTGCCAGCAGTGAATATGGATTGGACACTTCCTACGAGCAGTACTTC
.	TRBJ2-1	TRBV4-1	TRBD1	CASSHSGQGSEQFF	TGCGCCAGCAGCCACTCCGGACAGGGGAGTGAGCAGTTCTTC
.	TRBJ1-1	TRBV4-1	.	CASSSRLGGSTEAFF	TGCGCCAGCAGCTCCCGGCTGGGGGGCTCCACTGAAGCTTTCTTT
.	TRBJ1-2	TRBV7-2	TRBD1	CASSLKGQALANYGYTF	TGTGCCAGCAGCTTAAAGGGACAGGCATTAGCTAACTATGGCTACACCTTC
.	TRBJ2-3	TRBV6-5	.	CASSYSPRDPSDTQYF	TGTGCCAGCAGTTACTCCCCTAGGGACCCCTCAGATACGCAGTATTTT
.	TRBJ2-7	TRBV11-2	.	CASSSPESRDSYEQYF	TGTGCCAGCAGCTCCCCAGAGTCTAGGGACTCCTACGAGCAGTACTTC
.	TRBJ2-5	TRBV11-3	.	CASSGEGRGGYQETQYF	TGTGCCAGCAGCGGCGAGGGGCGGGGTGGGTACCAAGAGACCCAGTACTTC
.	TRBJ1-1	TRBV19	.	CASSIGGTVIDEAFF	TGTGCCAGTAGTATAGGCGGGACGGTTATAGATGAAGCTTTCTTT
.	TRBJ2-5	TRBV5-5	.	CASSFWGLETQYF	TGTGCCAGCAGCTTCTGGGGCCTAGAGACCCAGTACTTC
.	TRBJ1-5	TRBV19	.	CASSIVGQPQHF	TGTGCCAGTAGTATAGTCGGTCAGCCCCAGCATTTT
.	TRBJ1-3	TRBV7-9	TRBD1	CASSLPQGAIYTIYF	TGTGCCAGCAGCTTACCCCAGGGGGCGATTTACACCATATATTTT
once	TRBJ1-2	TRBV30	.	CPDITYGYTF	TGCCCGGACATAACCTATGGCTACACCTTC
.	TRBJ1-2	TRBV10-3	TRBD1	CASRTGVGYTF	TGTGCCAGCCGGACAGGGGTGGGCTACACCTTC
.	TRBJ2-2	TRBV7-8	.	CASSLWLASGGELFF	TGTGCCAGCAGCTTATGGCTAGCGTCTGGCGGGGAGCTATTTTTT
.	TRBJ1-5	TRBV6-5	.	CASSYSNGANQPQHF	TGTGCCAGCAGTTACTCGAACGGGGCCAATCAGCCCCAGCATTTT
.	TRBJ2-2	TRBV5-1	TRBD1	CASSSSGTGGAGELFF	TGCGCCAGCAGCTCTTCCGGGACAGGGGGGGCCGGGGAGCTGTTTTTT
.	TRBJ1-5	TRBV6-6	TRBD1	CASSYGQGQYQPQHF	TGTGCCAGCAGTTACGGACAGGGCCAATATCAGCCCCAGCATTTT
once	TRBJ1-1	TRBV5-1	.	CASSLGPARKTDTEAFF	TGCGCCAGCAGCTTGGGGCCAGCTAGAAAAACGGACACTGAAGCTTTCTTT
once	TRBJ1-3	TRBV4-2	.	CASSQDWGNTIYF	TGTGCCAGCAGCCAAGATTGGGGAAACACCATATATTTT
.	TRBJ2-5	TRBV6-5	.	CASSYGGLRPEETQYF	TGTGCCAGCAGTTACGGGGGACTCCGCCCCGAAGAGACCCAGTACTTC
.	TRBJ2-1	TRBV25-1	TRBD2	CASSDLTSGSEQFF	TGTGCCAGCAGTGACCTTACTAGCGGCTCGGAGCAGTTCTTC
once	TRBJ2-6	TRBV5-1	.	CASSLAVAGPFPGANVLTF	TGCGCCAGCAGCTTGGCGGTCGCGGGTCCCTTTCCTGGGGCCAACGTCCTGACTTTC
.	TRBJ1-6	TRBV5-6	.	CASSFGNSPLHF	TGTGCCAGCAGCTTTGGGAATTCACCCCTCCACTTT